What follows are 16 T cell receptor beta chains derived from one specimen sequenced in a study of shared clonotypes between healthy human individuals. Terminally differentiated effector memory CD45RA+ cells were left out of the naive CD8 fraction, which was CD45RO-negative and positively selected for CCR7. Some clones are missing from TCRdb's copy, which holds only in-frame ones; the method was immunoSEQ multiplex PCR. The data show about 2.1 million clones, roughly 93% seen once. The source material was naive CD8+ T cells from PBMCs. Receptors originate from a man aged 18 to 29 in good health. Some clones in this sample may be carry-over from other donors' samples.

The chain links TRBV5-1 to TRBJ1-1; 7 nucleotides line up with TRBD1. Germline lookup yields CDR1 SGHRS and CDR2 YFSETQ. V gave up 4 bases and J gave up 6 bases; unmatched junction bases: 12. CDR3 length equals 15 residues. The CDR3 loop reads CASSPWTGGSAEAFF. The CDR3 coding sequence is TGCGCCAGCAGCCCATGGACAGGTGGTAGCGCTGAAGCTTTCTTT.

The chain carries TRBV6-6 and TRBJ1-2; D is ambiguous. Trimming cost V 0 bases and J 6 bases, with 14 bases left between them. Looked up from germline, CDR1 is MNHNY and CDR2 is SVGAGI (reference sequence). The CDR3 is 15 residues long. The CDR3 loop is CASSYSTQVWDGYTF. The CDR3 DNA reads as TGTGCCAGCAGTTACTCGACTCAGGTCTGGGATGGCTACACCTTC.

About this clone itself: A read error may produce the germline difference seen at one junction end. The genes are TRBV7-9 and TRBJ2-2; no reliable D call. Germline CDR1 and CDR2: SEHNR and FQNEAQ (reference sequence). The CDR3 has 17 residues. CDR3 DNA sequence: TGTGCCAGCGGCTTAGCAACCTTCCGATCTAACACCGGGGAGCTGTTTTTT. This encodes CASGLATFRSNTGELFF.

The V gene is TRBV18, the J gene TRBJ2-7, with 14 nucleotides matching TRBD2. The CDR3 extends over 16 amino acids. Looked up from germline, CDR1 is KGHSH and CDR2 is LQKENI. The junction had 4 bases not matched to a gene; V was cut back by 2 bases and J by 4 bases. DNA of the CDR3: TGTGCCAGCTCACCAACGGGACTAGCGGGAGCTTACGAGCAGTACTTC. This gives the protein CASSPTGLAGAYEQYF.

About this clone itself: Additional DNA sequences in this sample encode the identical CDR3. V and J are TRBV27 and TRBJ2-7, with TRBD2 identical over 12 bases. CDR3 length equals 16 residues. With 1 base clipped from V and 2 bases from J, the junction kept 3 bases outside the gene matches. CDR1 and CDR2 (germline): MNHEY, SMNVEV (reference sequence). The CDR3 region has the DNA TGTGCCAGCAGTTTATTACTAGCGGGAGGACCCTACGAGCAGTACTTC. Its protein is CASSLLLAGGPYEQYF.

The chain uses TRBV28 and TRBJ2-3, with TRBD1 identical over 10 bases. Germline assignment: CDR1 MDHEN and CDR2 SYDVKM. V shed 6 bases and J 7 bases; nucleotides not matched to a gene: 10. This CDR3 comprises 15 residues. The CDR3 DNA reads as TGTGCCAGCAGAGCGGACAGGGGGATGCTAAATACGCAGTATTTT. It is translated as CASRADRGMLNTQYF. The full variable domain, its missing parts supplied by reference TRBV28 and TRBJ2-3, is DVKVTQSSRYLVKRTGEKVFLECVQDMDHENMFWYRQDPGLGLRLIYFSYDVKMKEKGDIPEGYSVSREKKERFSLILESASTNQTSMYLCASRADRGMLNTQYFGPGTRLTVL.

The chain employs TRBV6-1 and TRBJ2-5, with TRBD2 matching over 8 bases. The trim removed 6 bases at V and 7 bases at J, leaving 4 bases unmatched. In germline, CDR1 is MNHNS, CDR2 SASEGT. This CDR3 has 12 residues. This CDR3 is CASSLAGGTQYF. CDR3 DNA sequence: TGTGCCAGCAGCCTGGCGGGGGGGACCCAGTACTTC.

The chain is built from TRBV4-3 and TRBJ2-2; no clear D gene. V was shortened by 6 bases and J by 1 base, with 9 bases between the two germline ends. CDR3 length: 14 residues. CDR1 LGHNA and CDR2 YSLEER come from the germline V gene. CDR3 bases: TGCGCCAGCAGTCTCGGCAGGAACACCGGGGAGCTGTTTTTT. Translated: CASSLGRNTGELFF.

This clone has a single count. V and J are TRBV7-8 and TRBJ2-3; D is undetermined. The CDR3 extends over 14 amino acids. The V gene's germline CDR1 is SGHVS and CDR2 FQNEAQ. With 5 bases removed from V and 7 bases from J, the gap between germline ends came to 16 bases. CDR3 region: CASSPRTRLYTQYF. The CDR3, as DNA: TGTGCCAGCAGCCCGCGGACCCGGTTGTATACGCAGTATTTT.

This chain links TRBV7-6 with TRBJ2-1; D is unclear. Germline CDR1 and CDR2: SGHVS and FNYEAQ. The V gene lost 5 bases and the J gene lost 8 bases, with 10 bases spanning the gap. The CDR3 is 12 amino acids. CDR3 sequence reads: CASSARSHEQFF. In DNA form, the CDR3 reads TGTGCCAGCAGCGCCCGTAGCCATGAGCAGTTCTTC.

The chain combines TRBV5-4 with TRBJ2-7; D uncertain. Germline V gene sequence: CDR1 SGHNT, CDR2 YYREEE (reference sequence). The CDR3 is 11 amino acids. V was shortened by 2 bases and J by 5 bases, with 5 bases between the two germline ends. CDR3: CASSLRDEQYF. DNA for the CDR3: TGTGCCAGCAGCTTAAGAGACGAGCAGTACTTC.

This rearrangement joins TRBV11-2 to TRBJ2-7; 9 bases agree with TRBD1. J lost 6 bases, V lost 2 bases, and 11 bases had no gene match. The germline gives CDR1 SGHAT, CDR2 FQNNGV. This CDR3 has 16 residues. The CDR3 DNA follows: TGTGCCAGCAGCTTATTCCACCGGGACAGGGCGGCCGAGCAGTACTTC. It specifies CASSLFHRDRAAEQYF.

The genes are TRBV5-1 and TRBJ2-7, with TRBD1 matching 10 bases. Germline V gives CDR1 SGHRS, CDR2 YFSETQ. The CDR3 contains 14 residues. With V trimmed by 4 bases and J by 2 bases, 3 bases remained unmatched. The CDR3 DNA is TGCGCCAGCAGCCCAGACAGGGGGCCCTACGAGCAGTACTTC. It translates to CASSPDRGPYEQYF. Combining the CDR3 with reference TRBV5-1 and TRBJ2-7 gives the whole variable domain KAGVTQTPRYLIKTRGQQVTLSCSPISGHRSVSWYQQTPGQGLQFLFEYFSETQRNKGNFPGRFSGRQFSNSRSEMNVSTLELGDSALYLCASSPDRGPYEQYFGPGTRLTVT.

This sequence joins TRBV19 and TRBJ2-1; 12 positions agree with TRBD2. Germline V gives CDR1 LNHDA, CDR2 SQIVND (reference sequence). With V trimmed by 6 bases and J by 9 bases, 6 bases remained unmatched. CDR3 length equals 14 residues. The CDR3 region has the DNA TGTGCCAGTAGGACTAGCGGGAGAGGGAGTGAGCAGTTCTTC. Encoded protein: CASRTSGRGSEQFF.

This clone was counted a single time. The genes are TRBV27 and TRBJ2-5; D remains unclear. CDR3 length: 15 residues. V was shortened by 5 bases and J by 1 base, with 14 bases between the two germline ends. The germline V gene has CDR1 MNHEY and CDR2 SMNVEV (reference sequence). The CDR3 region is CASSPGPTIQETQYF. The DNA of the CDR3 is TGTGCCAGCAGTCCCGGACCTACTATCCAAGAGACCCAGTACTTC.

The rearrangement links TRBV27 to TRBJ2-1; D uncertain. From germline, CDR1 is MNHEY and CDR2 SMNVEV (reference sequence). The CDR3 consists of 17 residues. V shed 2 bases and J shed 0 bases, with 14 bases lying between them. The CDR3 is CASSLRYPENSYNEQFF. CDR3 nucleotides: TGTGCCAGCAGTTTAAGGTACCCGGAGAACTCCTACAATGAGCAGTTCTTC.